This T cell receptor beta chain was profiled in a study of shared clonotypes between healthy human individuals. Findings and caveats of the study: Naive subsets, compared against memory subsets, generally had larger estimated richness values.

The ends lost 5 bases at V and 4 bases at J; junction bases unmatched: 8. This CDR3 has 15 amino acids. Per the germline V gene, CDR1 is MDHEN and CDR2 is SYDVKM. Each donor was a Caucasian adult residing in Nashville, Tennessee. Clones were read by immunoSEQ multiplex PCR, and TCRdb kept only the in-frame ones, dropping some. Of 1,500,000 or so clones listed, around 97% are singletons. With respect to this clone: Its antigen remains unidentified. Other DNA sequences in the sample encode the same CDR3.

The rearrangement uses TRBV28 and TRBJ2-3, with 8 bases identical to TRBD2. Sequencing input: naive CD4+ T cells sorted from blood. Subset specified: CD45RA+ positively selected. The clonotype was recovered from a man aged 25-40 years in good health. The CDR3: CASSDPGLGADTQYF. The CDR3 DNA sequence: TGTGCCAGCAGTGATCCGGGACTAGGGGCAGATACGCAGTATTTT.